Below, one T cell receptor beta chain is given with its context. No antigen is known for it. No base quality values were provided; no much bigger clone lies one nucleotide off. These data come from a study of blood T cell repertoires in COVID-19 (dated by TCRdb to 2019 to 2021). Regarding the complete study: Samples covering the acute and convalescent phases of COVID-19 were provided by collaborators in the United States, Italy and Spain. The prospective study material was composed of cDNA or gDNA derived from T cells, B-cell-depleted T cells, or PBMCs. Subjects who had been exposed to COVID-19, were actively infected with it, or had recovered from it provided the deeply sampled blood TCRbeta repertoires that made up the dataset. The repertoires were made available in a free public database intended to serve as a resource for research on the immune response to SARS-CoV-2. Samples were obtained from the ongoing ImmuneRACE study (first 160 participants) and from 1,254 subjects provided by 6 global collaborators. A de-identified subject ID, COVID-19 status, age in years and sex were almost always included in the sample metadata. Where available, HLA class I and class II types were obtained from metadata supplied by the sample provider rather than from assay-based typing. The research as a whole found: The amount of clinical and demographic metadata varied by source and participant and was provided uncurated.

TCRbeta CDR3 regions were amplified from genomic DNA using the immunoSEQ Assay, a bias-controlled multiplex PCR. The authors' analysis ran thus. Within the assay, amplification of reference gene primers was used to estimate how many nucleated cells each sample contained. To quantify the absolute abundance of each unique TCRbeta CDR3 rearrangement, sequence reads were collapsed and filtered. Productive Simpson clonality was computed per sample as the square root of Simpson's diversity index over productive rearrangements. As stored in TCRdb, this immuneACCESS dataset retains in-frame rearrangements with V and J assigned. A fraction of the clones does not appear; measured against another copy, unresolved V genes explain less than half of the discrepancy, and the remainder lacks a known reason. V, J and clone size reflect that table, while D and trimming were determined from the DNA. The sample table holds fewer than 350,000 clones, of which 70% to 90% were seen once. Roughly 2% of the sample is taken by the ten largest.

Participants in the prospective study were enrolled through a virtual design, were aged roughly 18 to 90 years, and lived in 24 United States geographic areas. In the prospective study, participants were assigned to cohorts based on the clinical history participants reported in a screening survey and a study questionnaire. ImmuneRACE Cohort 3 recovered participants were defined by two consecutive negative NP/OP PCR tests, healthcare professional clearance, or symptom resolution. Mobile phlebotomists in the prospective study collected whole blood, serum and a nasopharyngeal or oropharyngeal swab from every participant. Participants in the prospective study had the option to provide additional blood draws and questionnaires over a roughly 2-month period. Blood samples from the prospective study were shipped frozen or at room temperature prior to DNA extraction. The germline V gene encodes CDR1 KGHSH and CDR2 LQKENI. The CDR3 starts with the cysteine, ends with the phenylalanine, and has 15 residues. Of all the DNA, just the CDR3 is kept, 45 bases in frame from base 1. V trim: 4 bases; J trim: 8 bases; unmatched bases: 9.

The TCR comes from a man under 40 who had recovered from COVID-19. The chain is encoded by TRBV18 joined to TRBJ1-3; 9 bases in the junction line up with TRBD1. The sequencing input was PBMCs or T cells enriched from blood (not recorded which). The sequenced DNA is TGTGCCAGCTCACGAACTCCGGGACAGGGATACACCATATATTTT. This codes for CASSRTPGQGYTIYF.